These 8 T cell receptor beta chains were sequenced from one sample in a study of CD8 T cells in ankylosing spondylitis. From the 5' RACE reads, TCRdb called clonotypes with MiXCR, one entry per CDR3 protein. The sample has 150,000 to 200,000 distinct CDR3 sequences, around a third seen once. The sample consisted of synovial fluid, either unsorted or a sorted T cell fraction (not recorded which). These receptors were obtained from a male donor with ankylosing spondylitis.

The chain couples TRBV7-2 to TRBJ2-7, with D possibly being TRBD2 (6 bases). Germline lookup yields CDR1 SGHTA and CDR2 FQGNSA. Between the trimmed V and J ends, which lost 5 bases and 4 bases, there was a span of 24 bases. This CDR3 region has 17 residues. CDR3 nucleotide sequence: TGTGCCAGCAGCCAACTAGCAGCACAACGTCTCCCATACGAGCAGTACTTC. Protein product: CASSQLAAQRLPYEQYF.

In this sample, this clonotype turned up once. The CDR3 reads CASSLESWDRTYGYTF. In DNA form, the CDR3 reads TGTGCCAGCAGCTTAGAGTCTTGGGACAGGACCTATGGCTACACCTTC. V is TRBV7-9 and J is TRBJ1-2, with TRBD1 identical over 8 bases. Germline V gene lookup returns CDR1 SEHNR and CDR2 FQNEAQ (reference sequence). J lost 4 bases, V lost 1 base, and 8 bases had no gene match. The CDR3 has 16 residues.

V is TRBV5-6 and J is TRBJ2-1, with 7 bases aligning to TRBD2. Germline trimming cut 1 base from V and 0 bases from J; bases unmatched to any gene: 4. The length of the CDR3 is 16 residues. CDR1 and CDR2 from the germline V gene are SGHDT and YYEEEE. The CDR3 nucleotides read TGTGCCAGCAGCTTGAGGCTAGCGGCCTCCTACAATGAGCAGTTCTTC. Amino acids: CASSLRLAASYNEQFF.

V and J are TRBV20-1 and TRBJ2-5; 10 bases fit TRBD2. This CDR3 is 14 amino acids long. Germline V gene sequence: CDR1 DFQATT, CDR2 SNEGSKA (reference sequence). V gave up 5 bases and J gave up 4 bases; unmatched junction bases: 7. In nucleotides, the CDR3 is TGCAGTGCTCTAAAGCGGGGGGGAAGAGAGACCCAGTACTTC. It encodes CSALKRGGRETQYF.

This clonotype was counted only a few times. This chain uses TRBV2 with TRBJ2-2; either TRBD1 or TRBD2 may supply D (5 bases each). Germline V gene lookup returns CDR1 SNHLY and CDR2 FYNNEI. The CDR3 is 13 amino acids. Deletions cut 8 bases from V and 5 bases from J, with 12 bases between. This chain's CDR3 is CASSGTSTGELFF. The CDR3 nucleotides are TGTGCCAGCTCCGGGACGTCAACCGGGGAGCTGTTTTTT.

The J gene is TRBJ2-1, the V gene TRBV30; TRBD2 agrees at 9 bases. The trim removed 2 bases at V and 3 bases at J, leaving 2 bases unmatched. This CDR3 comprises 14 residues. Germline V gene data show CDR1 as GTSNPN and CDR2 as SVGIG (reference sequence). In nucleotides, the CDR3 is TGTGCCTGGAGTAGGACTAGCGACTACAATGAGCAGTTCTTC. Residues: CAWSRTSDYNEQFF.

This clonotype was picked up many times. V and J are TRBV7-2 and TRBJ1-4; no definite D call. Germline CDR1 and CDR2: SGHTA and FQGNSA. The ends were cut back, 5 bases at V and 3 bases at J, with 10 bases in the middle. This CDR3 comprises 14 residues. The CDR3 bases are TGTGCCAGCAGCAGAGGGTGGGCTAATGAAAAACTGTTTTTT. Its protein product is CASSRGWANEKLFF. The whole variable domain, remainder taken from reference TRBV7-2 and TRBJ1-4, is GAGVSQSPSNKVTEKGKDVELRCDPISGHTALYWYRQSLGQGLEFLIYFQGNSAPDKSGLPSDRFSAERTGGSVSTLTIQRTQQEDSAVYLCASSRGWANEKLFFGSGTQLSVL.

This clonotype occurred many times. The chain couples TRBV3-1 to TRBJ1-1; D is unclear. The germline CDR1 and CDR2 sequences are LGHDT and YNNKEL (reference sequence). This CDR3 contains 13 residues. V lost 4 bases and J 7 bases, leaving 13 bases between the germline ends. CDR3 coding DNA: TGTGCCAGCAGCCCCGGATTAGCAGGTGAAGCTTTCTTT. Protein sequence: CASSPGLAGEAFF.